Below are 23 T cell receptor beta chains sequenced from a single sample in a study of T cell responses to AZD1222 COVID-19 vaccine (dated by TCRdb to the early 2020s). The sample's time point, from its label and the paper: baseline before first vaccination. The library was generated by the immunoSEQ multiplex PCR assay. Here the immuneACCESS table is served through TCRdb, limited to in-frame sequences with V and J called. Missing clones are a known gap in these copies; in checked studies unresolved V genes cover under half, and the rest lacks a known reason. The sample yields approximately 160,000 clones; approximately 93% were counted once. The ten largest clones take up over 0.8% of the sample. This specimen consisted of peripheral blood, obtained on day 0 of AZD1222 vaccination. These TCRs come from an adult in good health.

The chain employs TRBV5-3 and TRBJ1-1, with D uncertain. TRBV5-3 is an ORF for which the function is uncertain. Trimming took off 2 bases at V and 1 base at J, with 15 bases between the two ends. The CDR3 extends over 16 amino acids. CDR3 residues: CARSFTPHRANTEAFF. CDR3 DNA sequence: TGTGCCAGAAGCTTTACCCCCCATAGAGCGAACACTGAAGCTTTCTTT.

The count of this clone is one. CDR3 nucleotide sequence: TGTGCCAGTAGTGTGAACCGGGACAGCATGAACACTGAAGCTTTCTTT. As protein: CASSVNRDSMNTEAFF. The chain uses TRBV19 and TRBJ1-1, with 7 bases matching TRBD1. Germline V gives CDR1 LNHDA, CDR2 SQIVND (reference sequence). The V segment lost 5 bases and the J segment 0 bases; nucleotides outside the gene matches: 9. The CDR3 runs to 16 residues.

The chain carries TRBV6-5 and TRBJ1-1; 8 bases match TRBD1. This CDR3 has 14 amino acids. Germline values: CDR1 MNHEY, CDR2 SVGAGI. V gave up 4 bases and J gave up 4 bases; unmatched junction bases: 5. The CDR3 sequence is CASSSLGQGTEAFF. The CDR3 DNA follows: TGTGCCAGCAGTTCCCTCGGACAGGGCACTGAAGCTTTCTTT.

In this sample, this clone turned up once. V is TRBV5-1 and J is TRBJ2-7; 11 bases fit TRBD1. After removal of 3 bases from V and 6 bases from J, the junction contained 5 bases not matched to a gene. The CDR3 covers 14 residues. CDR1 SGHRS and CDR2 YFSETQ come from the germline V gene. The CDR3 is CASSSLGTGGEQYF. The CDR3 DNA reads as TGCGCCAGCAGCTCCTTAGGGACAGGGGGCGAGCAGTACTTC.

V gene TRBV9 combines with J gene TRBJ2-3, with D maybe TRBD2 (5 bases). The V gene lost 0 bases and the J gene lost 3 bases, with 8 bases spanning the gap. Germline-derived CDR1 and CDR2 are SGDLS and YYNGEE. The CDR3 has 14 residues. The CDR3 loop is CASSVAGSTDTQYF. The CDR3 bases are TGTGCCAGCAGCGTAGCGGGGTCTACAGATACGCAGTATTTT. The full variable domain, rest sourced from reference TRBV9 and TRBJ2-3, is DSGVTQTPKHLITATGQRVTLRCSPRSGDLSVYWYQQSLDQGLQFLIQYYNGEERAKGNILERFSAQQFPDLHSELNLSSLELGDSALYFCASSVAGSTDTQYFGPGTRLTVL.

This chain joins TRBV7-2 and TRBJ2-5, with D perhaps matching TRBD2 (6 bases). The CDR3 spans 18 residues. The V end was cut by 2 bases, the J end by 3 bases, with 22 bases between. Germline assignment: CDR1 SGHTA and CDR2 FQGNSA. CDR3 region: CASSLLLFWAGSEETQYF. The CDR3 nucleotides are TGTGCCAGCAGCTTACTTTTATTTTGGGCGGGGTCCGAAGAGACCCAGTACTTC.

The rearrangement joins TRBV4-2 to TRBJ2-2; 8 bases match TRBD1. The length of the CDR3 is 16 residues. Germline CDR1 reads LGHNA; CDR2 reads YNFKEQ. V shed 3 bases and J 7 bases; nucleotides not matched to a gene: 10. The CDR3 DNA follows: TGTGCCAGCAGCCAGCCCGGGACAGGATACATCGGGGAGCTGTTTTTT. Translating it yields CASSQPGTGYIGELFF.

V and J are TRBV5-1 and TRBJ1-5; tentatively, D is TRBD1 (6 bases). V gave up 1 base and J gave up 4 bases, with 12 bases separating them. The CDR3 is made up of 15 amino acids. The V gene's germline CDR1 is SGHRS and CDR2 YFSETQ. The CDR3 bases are TGCGCCAGCAGCTTGCAGGGGTTACGGAATCAGCCCCAGCATTTT. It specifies CASSLQGLRNQPQHF.

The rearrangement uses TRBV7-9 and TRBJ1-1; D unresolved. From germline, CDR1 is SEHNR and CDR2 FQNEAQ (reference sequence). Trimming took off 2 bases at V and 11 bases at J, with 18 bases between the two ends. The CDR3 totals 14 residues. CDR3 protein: CASSLTNSGEWAFF. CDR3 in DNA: TGTGCCAGCAGCTTAACCAATTCCGGGGAATGGGCTTTCTTT.

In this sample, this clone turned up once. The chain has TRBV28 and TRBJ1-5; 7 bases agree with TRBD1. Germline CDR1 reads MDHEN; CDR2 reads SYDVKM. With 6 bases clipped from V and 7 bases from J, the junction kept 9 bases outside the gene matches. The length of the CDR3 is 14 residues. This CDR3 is CASSYPDREQPQHF. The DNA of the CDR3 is TGTGCCAGCAGCTACCCCGACAGGGAACAGCCCCAGCATTTT.

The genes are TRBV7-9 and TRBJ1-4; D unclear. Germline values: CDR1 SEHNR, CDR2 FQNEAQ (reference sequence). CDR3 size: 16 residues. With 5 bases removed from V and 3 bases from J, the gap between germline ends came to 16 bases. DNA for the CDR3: TGTGCCAGCAGCCGGTTCGGCGGGGTAGCTAATGAAAAACTGTTTTTT. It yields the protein CASSRFGGVANEKLFF.

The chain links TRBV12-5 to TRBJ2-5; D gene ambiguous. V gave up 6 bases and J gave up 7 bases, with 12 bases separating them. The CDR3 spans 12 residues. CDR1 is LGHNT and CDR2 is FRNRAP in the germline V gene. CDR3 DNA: TGTGCTAGTGGCCACGACCCGGGGACCCAGTACTTC. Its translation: CASGHDPGTQYF.

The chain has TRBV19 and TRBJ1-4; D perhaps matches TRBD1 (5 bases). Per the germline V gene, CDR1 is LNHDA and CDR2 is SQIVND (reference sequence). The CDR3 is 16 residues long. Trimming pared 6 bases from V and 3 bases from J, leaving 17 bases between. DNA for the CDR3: TGTGCCAGTAGCTATCGGCGGGGGGGTTCTAATGAAAAACTGTTTTTT. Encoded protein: CASSYRRGGSNEKLFF. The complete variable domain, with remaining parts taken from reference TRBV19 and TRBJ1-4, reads DGGITQSPKYLFRKEGQNVTLSCEQNLNHDAMYWYRQDPGQGLRLIYYSQIVNDFQKGDIAEGYSVSREKKESFPLTVTSAQKNPTAFYLCASSYRRGGSNEKLFFGSGTQLSVL.

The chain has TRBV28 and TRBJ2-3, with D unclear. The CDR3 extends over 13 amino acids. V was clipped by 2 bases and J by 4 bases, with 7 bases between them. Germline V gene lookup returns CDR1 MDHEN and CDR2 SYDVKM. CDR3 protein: CASSLPPSDTQYF. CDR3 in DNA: TGTGCCAGCAGTTTACCCCCCTCAGATACGCAGTATTTT.

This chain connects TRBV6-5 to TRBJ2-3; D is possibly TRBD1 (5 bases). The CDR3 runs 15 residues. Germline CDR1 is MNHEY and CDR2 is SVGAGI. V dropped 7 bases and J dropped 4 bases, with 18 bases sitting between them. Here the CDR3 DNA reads TGTGCCAGCATTAATCCAAGGGGTAGTTCAGATACGCAGTATTTT. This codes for CASINPRGSSDTQYF.

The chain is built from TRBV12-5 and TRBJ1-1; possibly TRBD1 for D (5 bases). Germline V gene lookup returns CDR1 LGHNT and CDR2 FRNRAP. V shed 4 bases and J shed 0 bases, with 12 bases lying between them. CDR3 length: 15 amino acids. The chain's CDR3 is CASGWAGLVNTEAFF. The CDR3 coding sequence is TGTGCTAGTGGTTGGGCGGGACTCGTGAACACTGAAGCTTTCTTT.

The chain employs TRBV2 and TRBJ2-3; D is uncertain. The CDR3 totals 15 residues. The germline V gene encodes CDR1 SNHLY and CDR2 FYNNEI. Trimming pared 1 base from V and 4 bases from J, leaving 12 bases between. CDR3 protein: CASSEGRWDADTQYF. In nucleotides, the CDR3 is TGTGCCAGCAGTGAAGGTAGATGGGATGCAGATACGCAGTATTTT.

DNA of the CDR3: TGTGCCAGTGGGCGGGGGGGCCTTCGCAATCAGCCCCAGCATTTT. The encoded protein is CASGRGGLRNQPQHF. This chain joins TRBV2 and TRBJ1-5, with a tentative D call TRBD1 (6 bases). CDR3 length equals 15 residues. Trimming stripped 9 bases from V and 2 bases from J, with 17 bases between. Germline assignment: CDR1 SNHLY and CDR2 FYNNEI.

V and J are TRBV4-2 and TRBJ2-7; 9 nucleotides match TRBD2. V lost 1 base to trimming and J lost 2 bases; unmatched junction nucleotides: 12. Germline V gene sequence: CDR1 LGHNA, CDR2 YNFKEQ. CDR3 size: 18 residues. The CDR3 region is CASSQGLSGRGGTYEQYF. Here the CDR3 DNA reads TGTGCCAGCAGCCAAGGTCTCTCCGGGCGGGGGGGTACCTACGAGCAGTACTTC.

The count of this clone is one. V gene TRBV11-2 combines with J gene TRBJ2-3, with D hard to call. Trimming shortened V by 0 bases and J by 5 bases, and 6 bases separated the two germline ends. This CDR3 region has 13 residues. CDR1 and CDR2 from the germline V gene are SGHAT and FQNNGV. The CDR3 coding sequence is TGTGCCAGCAGCTTAGAAATAGAAGATACGCAGTATTTT. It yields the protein CASSLEIEDTQYF. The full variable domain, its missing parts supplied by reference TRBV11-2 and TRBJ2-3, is EAGVAQSPRYKIIEKRQSVAFWCNPISGHATLYWYQQILGQGPKLLIQFQNNGVVDDSQLPKDRFSAERLKGVDSTLKIQPAKLEDSAVYLCASSLEIEDTQYFGPGTRLTVL.

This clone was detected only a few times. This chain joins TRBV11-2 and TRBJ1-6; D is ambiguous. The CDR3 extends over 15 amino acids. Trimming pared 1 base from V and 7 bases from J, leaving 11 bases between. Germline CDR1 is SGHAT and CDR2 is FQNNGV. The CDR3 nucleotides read TGTGCCAGCAGCTTAGCCCCGGGCACAAATTCACCCCTCCACTTT. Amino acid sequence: CASSLAPGTNSPLHF.

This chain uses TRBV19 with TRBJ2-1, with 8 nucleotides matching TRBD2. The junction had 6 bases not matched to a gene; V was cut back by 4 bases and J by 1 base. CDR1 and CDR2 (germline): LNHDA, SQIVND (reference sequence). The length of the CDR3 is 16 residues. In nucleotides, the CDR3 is TGTGCCAGTAGTAGGGCGGGGGGAAGATCCTACAATGAGCAGTTCTTC. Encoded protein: CASSRAGGRSYNEQFF.

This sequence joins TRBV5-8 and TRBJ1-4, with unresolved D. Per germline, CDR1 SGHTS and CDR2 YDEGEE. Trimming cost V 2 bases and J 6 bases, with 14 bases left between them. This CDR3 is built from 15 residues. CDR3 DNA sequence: TGTGCCAGCAGCTTCCCCCCGGGTCGAGATGAAAAACTGTTTTTT. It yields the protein CASSFPPGRDEKLFF.